Following are 28 T cell receptor beta chains from one sample sequenced in a study of T cell responses to AZD1222 COVID-19 vaccine. TCRdb's copy holds only in-frame clones and misses some; the assay was immunoSEQ multiplex PCR. The sample includes some 170,000 clones, just over 90% seen only once; the top ten take about 3%. The source was peripheral blood, collected on day 0 of AZD1222 vaccination. The source of these receptors is an adult in good health.

V and J are TRBV18 and TRBJ1-2; perhaps TRBD1 as D (5 bases). The ends were cut back, 2 bases at V and 3 bases at J, with 7 bases in the middle. This CDR3 region has 13 residues. The germline gives CDR1 KGHSH, CDR2 LQKENI. CDR3 residues: CASSPTGHYGYTF. The CDR3, as DNA: TGTGCCAGCTCACCAACGGGGCACTATGGCTACACCTTC.

The chain is built from TRBV30 and TRBJ1-2; tentatively, D is TRBD1 (5 bases). There are 14 residues in the CDR3. Germline values: CDR1 GTSNPN, CDR2 SVGIG (reference sequence). The V gene lost 0 bases and the J gene lost 6 bases, with 14 bases spanning the gap. In DNA form, the CDR3 reads TGTGCCTGGAGTGTAGGGGCAGGGTTAAATGGCTACACCTTC. Its protein is CAWSVGAGLNGYTF.

The chain uses TRBV5-1 and TRBJ2-7, with D possibly TRBD1 on 6 matching bases. The length of the CDR3 is 13 residues. V lost 4 bases and J lost 3, with 11 bases in between. The V gene's germline CDR1 is SGHRS and CDR2 YFSETQ. The chain's CDR3 is CASSLGQSYEQYF. CDR3 nucleotides: TGCGCCAGCAGCCTTGGACAGAGCTACGAGCAGTACTTC. Full variable domain (missing parts from reference TRBV5-1 and TRBJ2-7): KAGVTQTPRYLIKTRGQQVTLSCSPISGHRSVSWYQQTPGQGLQFLFEYFSETQRNKGNFPGRFSGRQFSNSRSEMNVSTLELGDSALYLCASSLGQSYEQYFGPGTRLTVT.

The chain recombines TRBV18 with TRBJ1-1; a possible D gene is TRBD1 (5 bases). Germline CDR1 is KGHSH and CDR2 is LQKENI. CDR3 size: 16 residues. The V end lost 6 bases, the J end lost 5 bases, and 22 bases lay between the germline ends. CDR3 loop: CASSPVDSGLRTEAFF. The CDR3 bases are TGTGCCAGCTCCCCGGTTGATTCGGGGCTGAGAACTGAAGCTTTCTTT.

The chain recombines TRBV9 with TRBJ2-2; D not certain. This CDR3 contains 14 residues. Germline CDR1 SGDLS, CDR2 YYNGEE. Trimming took 0 bases from V and 6 from J, leaving 9 bases between them. The DNA for the CDR3 is TGTGCCAGCAGCGTAGGAGGTGGATCCGGGGAGCTGTTTTTT. Translated: CASSVGGGSGELFF.

V and J are TRBV21-1 and TRBJ1-2; the D call of TRBD1 is as the table states it, not checked on the DNA. TRBV21-1 is tagged as a pseudogene. The CDR3 is 15 amino acids. The CDR3 coding sequence is TGTGCCAGCAGCCTAAGGACAGGGGGTCGTGAGGGCTACACCTTC. Protein: CASSLRTGGREGYTF.

This clone has just one count. The chain has TRBV4-1 and TRBJ1-1, with 7 bases fitting TRBD1. The CDR3 runs to 15 residues. The trim removed 1 base at V and 4 bases at J, leaving 6 bases unmatched. Germline assignment: CDR1 MGHRA and CDR2 YSYEKL. The CDR3 sequence is CASSQAYRGRTEAFF. For the CDR3, the DNA is TGCGCCAGCAGCCAAGCGTACAGGGGACGCACTGAAGCTTTCTTT.

The chain combines TRBV18 with TRBJ2-1; possible D gene TRBD1, 6 bases. V was trimmed by 3 bases and J by 1 base, leaving 28 bases between them. CDR3 size: 21 residues. Germline CDR1 and CDR2: KGHSH and LQKENI. The CDR3 protein is CASSPPTFSDSIRGSYNEQFF. The CDR3 nucleotides read TGTGCCAGCTCACCGCCGACATTCTCGGACAGCATAAGAGGGTCCTACAATGAGCAGTTCTTC.

The J gene is TRBJ1-1, the V gene TRBV9; perhaps TRBD1 as D (6 bases). The CDR3 has 13 residues. The germline V gene encodes CDR1 SGDLS and CDR2 YYNGEE. V was cut by 6 bases and J by 8 bases, with 17 bases left in between. CDR3 coding DNA: TGTGCCAGCACCCTAGGGGGAACAGACGAAGCTTTCTTT. It encodes CASTLGGTDEAFF. The complete variable domain, with remaining parts taken from reference TRBV9 and TRBJ1-1, reads DSGVTQTPKHLITATGQRVTLRCSPRSGDLSVYWYQQSLDQGLQFLIQYYNGEERAKGNILERFSAQQFPDLHSELNLSSLELGDSALYFCASTLGGTDEAFFGQGTRLTVV.

The chain combines TRBV30 with TRBJ1-1, with D unresolved. V was pared by 2 bases and J by 6 bases, with 16 bases between. The CDR3 contains 14 residues. CDR1 is GTSNPN, CDR2 SVGIG, per germline (reference sequence). Written as DNA, the CDR3 is TGTGCCTGGAGTTCGGGCCCCCACGCCTCTGAAGCTTTCTTT. Its translation is CAWSSGPHASEAFF.

The V and J genes are TRBV10-3 and TRBJ1-1; D not resolved. Trimming left V 0 bases short and J 0 bases short, with 11 bases between. This CDR3 has 16 residues. Germline V CDR1 and CDR2: ENHRY, SYGVKD. The DNA of the CDR3 is TGTGCCATCAGTGAGTCCGGGTTCGCTATGAACACTGAAGCTTTCTTT. It is translated as CAISESGFAMNTEAFF.

The J gene is TRBJ2-1, the V gene TRBV5-4, with no clear D. The length of the CDR3 is 11 residues. The germline gives CDR1 SGHNT, CDR2 YYREEE (reference sequence). The CDR3 DNA reads as TGTGCGATGAGCTCCTACAATGAGCAGTTCTTC. Protein: CAMSSYNEQFF.

Worth noting for this clone: The sample carries other DNA sequences with the same CDR3. The chain employs TRBV7-9 and TRBJ2-2; the match to TRBD1 covers 7 bases. CDR3 length: 15 amino acids. V lost 5 bases, J lost 0 bases, and 3 bases stayed unmatched. Germline V lookup: CDR1 SEHNR, CDR2 FQNEAQ (reference sequence). The CDR3 DNA is TGTGCCAGCAGCCGACAGGGAACGAACACCGGGGAGCTGTTTTTT. Amino acids: CASSRQGTNTGELFF.

The V and J genes are TRBV2 and TRBJ2-1; 13 nucleotides align to TRBD2. From germline, CDR1 is SNHLY and CDR2 FYNNEI. The ends lost 7 bases at V and 6 bases at J; junction bases unmatched: 3. There are 14 residues in the CDR3. CDR3 sequence reads: CASTGTSGTNEQFF. For the CDR3, the DNA is TGTGCCAGCACCGGGACTAGCGGGACCAATGAGCAGTTCTTC.

The V call is TRBV20-1, the J call TRBJ2-3; maybe TRBD2 (5 bases). This CDR3 is built from 11 residues. The germline CDR1 and CDR2 sequences are DFQATT and SNEGSKA (reference sequence). V was pared by 4 bases and J by 6 bases, with 8 bases between. The CDR3 nucleotides read TGCAGTGCTACTAGCTCGGATACGCAGTATTTT. Its protein product is CSATSSDTQYF.

The rearrangement uses TRBV7-2 and TRBJ2-1, with D possibly being TRBD2 (5 bases). Germline loops: CDR1 SGHTA, CDR2 FQGNSA. Trimming shortened V by 5 bases and J by 7 bases, and 18 bases separated the two germline ends. CDR3 length: 15 amino acids. The CDR3: CASSDPGIRRNEQFF. In DNA form, the CDR3 reads TGTGCCAGCAGCGATCCGGGAATCCGTAGAAATGAGCAGTTCTTC.

This chain uses TRBV15 with TRBJ2-7, with TRBD2 matching over 12 bases. The CDR3 has 16 amino acids. V lost 4 bases and J lost 5; bases outside the gene matches: 9. The germline gives CDR1 LNHNV, CDR2 YYDKDF (reference sequence). Here the CDR3 reads CATSMSSGRAGHEQYF. Written as DNA, the CDR3 is TGTGCCACCAGCATGTCTAGCGGGAGGGCCGGCCACGAGCAGTACTTC.

The count of this clone is one. CDR3 coding DNA: TGCGCCAGCAGCGGCTCCGGGACTAGTCGAGCCGGGGAGCTGTTTTTT. Amino acid sequence: CASSGSGTSRAGELFF. The chain links TRBV5-1 to TRBJ2-2, with 8 bases aligning to TRBD2. V lost 4 bases, J lost 6 bases, and 11 bases stayed unmatched. Germline V gives CDR1 SGHRS, CDR2 YFSETQ. The CDR3 has 16 residues.

The chain links TRBV19 to TRBJ2-7; TRBD2 matches at 13 bases. This CDR3 is 15 amino acids long. CDR1 and CDR2 (germline): LNHDA, SQIVND (reference sequence). V shed 3 bases and J 4 bases; nucleotides not matched to a gene: 3. The CDR3 here is CASSIGLAGVYEQYF. The CDR3, as DNA: TGTGCCAGTAGTATTGGACTAGCGGGAGTTTACGAGCAGTACTTC. The whole variable domain, remainder taken from reference TRBV19 and TRBJ2-7, is DGGITQSPKYLFRKEGQNVTLSCEQNLNHDAMYWYRQDPGQGLRLIYYSQIVNDFQKGDIAEGYSVSREKKESFPLTVTSAQKNPTAFYLCASSIGLAGVYEQYFGPGTRLTVT.

This clone was detected only a few times. The rearrangement joins TRBV7-8 to TRBJ1-5, with 9 bases identical to TRBD1. The CDR3 runs to 13 residues. Losses at the gene ends were 5 bases for V and 6 bases for J; bases not matched to a gene: 2. Per the germline V gene, CDR1 is SGHVS and CDR2 is FQNEAQ. The CDR3: CASSTGGLQPQHF. In DNA form, the CDR3 reads TGTGCCAGCAGCACAGGGGGCCTTCAGCCCCAGCATTTT.

This rearrangement joins TRBV6-4 to TRBJ2-3; 12 bases line up with TRBD2. Germline V gives CDR1 MRHNA, CDR2 SNTAGT. There are 16 residues in the CDR3. V lost 6 bases to trimming and J lost 5 bases; unmatched junction nucleotides: 9. The chain's CDR3 is CASSRLGLAGGDTQYF. The CDR3 coding sequence is TGTGCCAGCAGCCGACTGGGACTAGCGGGTGGAGATACGCAGTATTTT.

This clone showed up just once. The gene calls are TRBV18 and TRBJ2-7; tentatively, D is TRBD2 (5 bases). Germline V gene sequence: CDR1 KGHSH, CDR2 LQKENI. V dropped 6 bases and J dropped 3 bases, with 15 bases sitting between them. The CDR3 is made up of 14 amino acids. CDR3 bases: TGTGCCAGCTCTCTCCAGAGAGGGAGCTACGAGCAGTACTTC. Its translation: CASSLQRGSYEQYF. The full variable domain, completed using reference TRBV18 and TRBJ2-7, is NAGVMQNPRHLVRRRGQEARLRCSPMKGHSHVYWYRQLPEEGLKFMVYLQKENIIDESGMPKERFSAEFPKEGPSILRIQQVVRGDSAAYFCASSLQRGSYEQYFGPGTRLTVT.

This chain links TRBV5-1 with TRBJ2-1; possibly TRBD2 for D (6 bases). The germline V gene has CDR1 SGHRS and CDR2 YFSETQ. This CDR3 region has 15 residues. V lost 4 bases, J lost 5 bases, and 16 bases lay in between. The CDR3 DNA reads as TGCGCCAGCAGCCCCCCGAGGGTAGCGGACAATGAGCAGTTCTTC. This encodes CASSPPRVADNEQFF.

V usage is TRBV5-4 and J usage is TRBJ1-1; the D is unclear. The CDR3 contains 14 residues. Trimming took 3 bases from V and 3 from J, leaving 12 bases between them. The germline V gene encodes CDR1 SGHNT and CDR2 YYREEE (reference sequence). CDR3 loop: CASSSLGEDTEAFF. CDR3 coding DNA: TGTGCCAGCAGCTCCCTCGGGGAGGACACTGAAGCTTTCTTT.

The rearrangement uses TRBV2 and TRBJ2-2; D unresolved. The germline V and J ends were trimmed by 6 bases and 6 bases, with 8 bases remaining between them. The CDR3 is 12 amino acids. Germline-derived CDR1 and CDR2 are SNHLY and FYNNEI. The DNA for the CDR3 is TGTGCCAGCAGATCCTCGGCCGGGGAGCTGTTTTTT. It is translated as CASRSSAGELFF.

This clone was detected only once. This chain joins TRBV2 and TRBJ2-7, with 8 bases identical to TRBD1. The V gene's germline CDR1 is SNHLY and CDR2 FYNNEI. V was pared by 7 bases and J by 2 bases, with 1 base of the junction left unmatched. CDR3 length: 12 residues. The CDR3, as DNA: TGTGCCAGCAAGACAGGGGCCTACGAGCAGTACTTC. It translates to CASKTGAYEQYF. The entire variable domain, with the rest obtained from reference TRBV2 and TRBJ2-7, is as follows: EPEVTQTPSHQVTQMGQEVILRCVPISNHLYFYWYRQILGQKVEFLVSFYNNEISEKSEIFDDQFSVERPDGSNFTLKIRSTKLEDSAMYFCASKTGAYEQYFGPGTRLTVT.

The chain carries TRBV25-1 and TRBJ1-1; TRBD1 is a possible D gene (6 bases). Trimming took off 3 bases at V and 5 bases at J, with 13 bases between the two ends. The CDR3 runs 14 residues. Per germline, CDR1 MGHDK and CDR2 SYGVNS. CDR3 sequence: CASSDFRGGTEAFF. The CDR3 nucleotides are TGTGCCAGCAGTGATTTCAGGGGAGGTACTGAAGCTTTCTTT.

The chain combines TRBV4-2 with TRBJ2-3; D remains unclear. CDR3 length equals 14 residues. Per germline, CDR1 LGHNA and CDR2 YNFKEQ. V dropped 0 bases and J dropped 6 bases, with 10 bases sitting between them. The CDR3 spells CASSQDRPEDTQYF. CDR3 nucleotides: TGTGCCAGCAGCCAAGATCGGCCGGAGGATACGCAGTATTTT.